Following are 21 T cell receptor beta chains from one sample sequenced in a study of blood T cell repertoires in COVID-19 (dated by TCRdb to 2018 to 2020). To prepare the library, the immunoSEQ multiplex PCR assay was applied. The table comes from immuneACCESS by way of TCRdb, which keeps in-frame sequences with V and J called. Part of the clones is missing from these tables; in studies checked, under half for an unresolved V gene and the rest for unknown reasons. This sample has 85,000 to 95,000 clones in its table, and approximately 88% of those were observed once. In total, the top ten clones hold approximately 0.45% of the sample. The sample was peripheral blood. These receptors all stem from a man aged 55-75 years with acute or convalescent COVID-19.

V usage is TRBV19 and J usage is TRBJ2-6; TRBD1 is a possible D gene (6 bases). Trimming took 4 bases from V and 3 from J, leaving 13 bases between them. The germline V gene has CDR1 LNHDA and CDR2 SQIVND (reference sequence). This CDR3 region has 16 residues. The CDR3 sequence is CASSNNHRDGANVLTF. In DNA, the CDR3 is TGTGCCAGTAGTAACAACCACAGGGATGGGGCCAACGTCCTGACTTTC.

This chain joins TRBV18 and TRBJ1-1; the match to TRBD1 covers 9 bases. The J segment lost 5 bases and the V segment lost 8 bases, leaving 3 bases of the junction unmatched. Germline V gives CDR1 KGHSH, CDR2 LQKENI. The length of the CDR3 is 12 residues. The CDR3 DNA reads as TGTGCCAGCCTGACAGGGGGTACTGAAGCTTTCTTT. This translates into CASLTGGTEAFF.

This chain links TRBV7-9 with TRBJ2-7; D is undetermined. Trimming stripped 5 bases from V and 9 bases from J, with 20 bases between. The CDR3 covers 14 residues. The germline CDR1 and CDR2 sequences are SEHNR and FQNEAQ (reference sequence). The DNA of the CDR3 is TGTGCCAGCAGCCCAGGATTGCCTGCGATCGGGCAGTACTTC. Translation gives CASSPGLPAIGQYF.

V gene TRBV30 combines with J gene TRBJ1-4, with D possibly TRBD1 on 5 matching bases. The germline gives CDR1 GTSNPN, CDR2 SVGIG (reference sequence). Trimming left V 4 bases short and J 5 bases short, with 11 bases between. This CDR3 has 13 amino acids. The CDR3 DNA sequence: TGTGCCTGGACCTTAGGGGCGAATGAAAAACTGTTTTTT. Translated, it gives CAWTLGANEKLFF.

The rearrangement links TRBV28 to TRBJ1-4; 7 bases are shared with TRBD1. In germline, CDR1 is MDHEN, CDR2 SYDVKM. Germline trimming cut 4 bases from V and 4 bases from J; bases unmatched to any gene: 3. This CDR3 region has 14 residues. The CDR3 nucleotides read TGTGCCAGCAGTTGGGGACAGCATAATGAAAAACTGTTTTTT. Amino acids: CASSWGQHNEKLFF. Drawing the rest from reference TRBV28 and TRBJ1-4, the complete variable domain is DVKVTQSSRYLVKRTGEKVFLECVQDMDHENMFWYRQDPGLGLRLIYFSYDVKMKEKGDIPEGYSVSREKKERFSLILESASTNQTSMYLCASSWGQHNEKLFFGSGTQLSVL.

This clone was recorded only once. The V and J genes are TRBV7-9 and TRBJ2-1, with 11 positions matching TRBD1. The germline CDR1 and CDR2 sequences are SEHNR and FQNEAQ (reference sequence). J was trimmed by 4 bases and V by 2 bases; bases with no gene match: 4. This CDR3 region has 16 residues. CDR3 loop: CASSLYRDRGYNEQFF. The DNA of the CDR3 is TGTGCCAGCAGCTTATATAGGGACAGGGGGTACAATGAGCAGTTCTTC.

The chain is built from TRBV30 and TRBJ1-2, with TRBD1 matching over 7 bases. This CDR3 is built from 13 residues. With V trimmed by 1 base and J by 4 bases, 3 bases remained unmatched. CDR1 is GTSNPN, CDR2 SVGIG, per germline (reference sequence). The CDR3 DNA reads as TGTGCCTGGAGTGGACAGGGTAGCTATGGCTACACCTTC. Translated, it gives CAWSGQGSYGYTF.

The sample holds one count of this clone. The rearrangement links TRBV29-1 to TRBJ2-2; D gene uncertain. Between the trimmed V and J ends, which lost 2 bases and 7 bases, there was a span of 11 bases. Germline CDR1 is SQVTM and CDR2 is ANQGSEA. This CDR3 contains 13 residues. The chain's CDR3 is CSVEPTGFGELFF. As DNA, the CDR3 is TGCAGCGTTGAACCCACCGGGTTCGGGGAGCTGTTTTTT.

The chain joins TRBV19 to TRBJ1-5; D uncertain. CDR1 and CDR2 from the germline V gene are LNHDA and SQIVND (reference sequence). This CDR3 has 12 amino acids. Trimming left V 9 bases short and J 1 base short, with 7 bases between. Here the CDR3 DNA reads TGTGCCAGCCGGTTCAGCAATCAGCCCCAGCATTTT. This encodes CASRFSNQPQHF.

The V call is TRBV6-5, the J call TRBJ2-7; the D gene is possibly TRBD2 (6 bases). Germline CDR1 is MNHEY and CDR2 is SVGAGI. V gave up 5 bases and J gave up 2 bases, with 13 bases separating them. There are 14 residues in the CDR3. This CDR3 is CASSRRDFAYEQYF. In DNA, the CDR3 is TGTGCCAGCAGTCGACGGGACTTCGCCTACGAGCAGTACTTC.

The chain links TRBV5-1 to TRBJ2-5; 8 bases line up with TRBD1. CDR1 and CDR2 from the germline V gene are SGHRS and YFSETQ. V dropped 7 bases and J dropped 4; count of bases not matched to a gene: 18. The CDR3 has 17 residues. Written as DNA, the CDR3 is TGCGCCAGCTCAGGGCTGGCGGGACAGGTCGGGGCAGAGACCCAGTACTTC. Translating gives CASSGLAGQVGAETQYF.

The genes are TRBV19 and TRBJ2-7; D uncertain. The CDR3 length is 16 residues. Trimming pared 1 base from V and 1 base from J, leaving 14 bases between. The germline gives CDR1 LNHDA, CDR2 SQIVND (reference sequence). The CDR3 region has the DNA TGTGCCAGTAGTATAGGCGGTCCAGCTATATCCTACGAGCAGTACTTC. Amino acids: CASSIGGPAISYEQYF.

The chain has TRBV28 and TRBJ2-7, with D maybe TRBD2 (6 bases). This CDR3 is 16 amino acids long. In germline, CDR1 is MDHEN, CDR2 SYDVKM. With 6 bases removed from V and 2 bases from J, the gap between germline ends came to 20 bases. In DNA, the CDR3 is TGTGCCAGCAGACCTCCCCCGGGCGGGGCTACCTACGAGCAGTACTTC. Residues: CASRPPPGGATYEQYF. The whole variable domain, remainder taken from reference TRBV28 and TRBJ2-7, is DVKVTQSSRYLVKRTGEKVFLECVQDMDHENMFWYRQDPGLGLRLIYFSYDVKMKEKGDIPEGYSVSREKKERFSLILESASTNQTSMYLCASRPPPGGATYEQYFGPGTRLTVT.

This chain joins TRBV5-1 and TRBJ2-3, with TRBD2 matching 11 bases. Germline V gene data show CDR1 as SGHRS and CDR2 as YFSETQ. The CDR3 loop spans 16 amino acids. Losses at the gene ends were 2 bases for V and 4 bases for J; bases not matched to a gene: 6. CDR3 nucleotides: TGCGCCAGCAGCTTTAGCGGGGGGGCGATTTCAGATACGCAGTATTTT. Encoded protein: CASSFSGGAISDTQYF.

The J gene is TRBJ2-2, the V gene TRBV6-1; TRBD1 matches 9 bases. Losses at the gene ends were 1 base for V and 6 bases for J; bases not matched to a gene: 6. CDR1 is MNHNS, CDR2 SASEGT, per germline. The CDR3 runs to 16 residues. CDR3 residues: CASSEGWDRAAGELFF. The DNA of the CDR3 is TGTGCCAGCAGTGAAGGGTGGGACAGGGCGGCCGGGGAGCTGTTTTTT.

The genes are TRBV2 and TRBJ2-2; 8 bases are shared with TRBD1. V was clipped by 4 bases and J by 4 bases; unmatched bases: 8. This CDR3 has 16 amino acids. CDR1 and CDR2 (germline): SNHLY, FYNNEI. In DNA form, the CDR3 reads TGTGCCAGCAGTGGGGACAGGAGCAAAGGCACCGGGGAGCTGTTTTTT. This encodes CASSGDRSKGTGELFF. Together with reference TRBV2 and TRBJ2-2, the CDR3 gives the full variable domain: EPEVTQTPSHQVTQMGQEVILRCVPISNHLYFYWYRQILGQKVEFLVSFYNNEISEKSEIFDDQFSVERPDGSNFTLKIRSTKLEDSAMYFCASSGDRSKGTGELFFGEGSRLTVL.

The chain has TRBV7-2 and TRBJ1-5, with TRBD1 matching 11 bases. V dropped 5 bases and J dropped 7; count of bases not matched to a gene: 7. There are 15 residues in the CDR3. Germline assignment: CDR1 SGHTA and CDR2 FQGNSA. CDR3 amino acids: CASSVGTGGKQPQHF. CDR3 DNA: TGTGCCAGCAGCGTGGGGACAGGGGGGAAGCAGCCCCAGCATTTT.

The sample holds one count of this clone. The V and J genes are TRBV14 and TRBJ1-6; D unresolved. Germline CDR1 and CDR2: SGHDN and FVKESK. Trimming pared 0 bases from V and 13 bases from J, leaving 7 bases between. CDR3 length: 12 amino acids. The CDR3 sequence is CASSQDRVPLHF. The CDR3 DNA is TGTGCCAGCAGCCAAGACCGTGTCCCCCTCCACTTT.

This rearrangement joins TRBV7-3 to TRBJ1-1; TRBD1 agrees at 7 bases. The germline V gene has CDR1 SGHTA and CDR2 FQGTGA. This CDR3 contains 15 residues. Germline trimming cut 3 bases from V and 4 bases from J; bases unmatched to any gene: 8. CDR3 region: CASSFKGAPGTEAFF. The CDR3 DNA reads as TGTGCCAGCAGCTTTAAGGGGGCGCCGGGCACTGAAGCTTTCTTT.

V is TRBV11-2 and J is TRBJ2-1; TRBD2 matches 9 bases. V shed 4 bases and J 9 bases; nucleotides not matched to a gene: 13. CDR1 and CDR2 (germline): SGHAT, FQNNGV. This CDR3 comprises 16 residues. CDR3 in DNA: TGTGCCAGCAGCTCGTGGCGGGAGGGCGACTTCAGTGAGCAGTTCTTC. It is translated as CASSSWREGDFSEQFF.

The chain couples TRBV12-3 or TRBV12-4 to TRBJ1-6; no clear D. This CDR3 has 13 amino acids. With 3 bases removed from V and 8 bases from J, the gap between germline ends came to 8 bases. CDR3 nucleotide sequence: TGTGCCAGCAGTTTCGGGATTCATTCACCCCTCCACTTT. Translated: CASSFGIHSPLHF.